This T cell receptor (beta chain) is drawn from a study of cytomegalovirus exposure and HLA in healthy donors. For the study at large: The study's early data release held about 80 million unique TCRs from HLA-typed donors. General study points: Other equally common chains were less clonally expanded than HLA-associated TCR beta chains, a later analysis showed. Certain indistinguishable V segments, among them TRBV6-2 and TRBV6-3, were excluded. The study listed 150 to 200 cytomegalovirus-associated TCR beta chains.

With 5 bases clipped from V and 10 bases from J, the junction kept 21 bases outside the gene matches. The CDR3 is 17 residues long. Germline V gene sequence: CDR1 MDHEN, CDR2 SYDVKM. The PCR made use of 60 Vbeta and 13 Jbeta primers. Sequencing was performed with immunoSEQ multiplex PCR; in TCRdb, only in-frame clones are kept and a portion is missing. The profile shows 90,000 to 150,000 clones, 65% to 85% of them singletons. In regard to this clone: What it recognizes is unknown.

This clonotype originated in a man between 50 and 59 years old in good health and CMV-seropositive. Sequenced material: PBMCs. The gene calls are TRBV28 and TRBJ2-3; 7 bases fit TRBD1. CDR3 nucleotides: TGTGCCAGCAGTATCGACCGCAGACAGGGCCGCCATTTCGCGCAGTATTTT. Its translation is CASSIDRRQGRHFAQYF.